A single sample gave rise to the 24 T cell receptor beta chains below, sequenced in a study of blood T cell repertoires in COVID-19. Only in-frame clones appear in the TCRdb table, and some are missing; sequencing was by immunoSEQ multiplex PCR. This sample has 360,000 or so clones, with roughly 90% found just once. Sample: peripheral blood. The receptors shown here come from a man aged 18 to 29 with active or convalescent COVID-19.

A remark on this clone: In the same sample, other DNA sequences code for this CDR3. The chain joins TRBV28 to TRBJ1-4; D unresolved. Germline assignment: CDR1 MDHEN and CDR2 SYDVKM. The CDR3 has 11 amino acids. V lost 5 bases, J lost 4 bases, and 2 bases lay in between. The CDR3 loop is CASSLNEKLFF. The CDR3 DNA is TGTGCCAGCAGTCTTAATGAAAAACTGTTTTTT.

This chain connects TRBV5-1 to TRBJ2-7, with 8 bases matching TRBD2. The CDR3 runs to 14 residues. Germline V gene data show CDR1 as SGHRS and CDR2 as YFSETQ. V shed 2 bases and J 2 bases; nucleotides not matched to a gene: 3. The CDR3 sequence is CASSFGGAPYEQYF. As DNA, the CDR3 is TGCGCCAGCAGCTTCGGGGGGGCCCCCTACGAGCAGTACTTC.

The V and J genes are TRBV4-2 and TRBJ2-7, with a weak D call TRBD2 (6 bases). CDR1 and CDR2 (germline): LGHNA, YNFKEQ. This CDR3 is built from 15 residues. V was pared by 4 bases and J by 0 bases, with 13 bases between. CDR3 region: CASSPLGRGSYEQYF. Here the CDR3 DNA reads TGTGCCAGCAGCCCCCTGGGGCGGGGCTCCTACGAGCAGTACTTC.

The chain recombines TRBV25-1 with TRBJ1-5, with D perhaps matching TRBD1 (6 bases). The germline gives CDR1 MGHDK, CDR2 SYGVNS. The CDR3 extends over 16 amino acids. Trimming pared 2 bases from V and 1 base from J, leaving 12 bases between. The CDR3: CASSESGRGSNQPQHF. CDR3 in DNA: TGTGCCAGCAGTGAAAGCGGGAGGGGGAGCAATCAGCCCCAGCATTTT.

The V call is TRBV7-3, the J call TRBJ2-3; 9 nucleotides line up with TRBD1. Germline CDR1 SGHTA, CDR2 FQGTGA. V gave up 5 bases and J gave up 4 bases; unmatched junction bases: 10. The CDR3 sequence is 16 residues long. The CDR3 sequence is CASSPAGTGFPDTQYF. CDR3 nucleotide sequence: TGTGCCAGCAGCCCGGCCGGGACAGGGTTTCCAGATACGCAGTATTTT.

Written as DNA, the CDR3 is TGTGCCAGCAGCTTAGGTCAGGGTATAGGCGATGGCTACACCTTC. This gives the protein CASSLGQGIGDGYTF. The chain is built from TRBV7-9 and TRBJ1-2, with D possibly TRBD1 on 5 matching bases. Trimming took 1 base from V and 6 from J, leaving 15 bases between them. The germline CDR1 and CDR2 sequences are SEHNR and FQNEAQ (reference sequence). The CDR3 runs 15 residues.

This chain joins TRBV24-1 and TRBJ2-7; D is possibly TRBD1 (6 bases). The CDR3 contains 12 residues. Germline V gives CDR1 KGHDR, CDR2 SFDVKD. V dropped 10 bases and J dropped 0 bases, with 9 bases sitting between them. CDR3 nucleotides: TGTGCCACGCAGGGGCCCTCCTACGAGCAGTACTTC. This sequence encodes CATQGPSYEQYF.

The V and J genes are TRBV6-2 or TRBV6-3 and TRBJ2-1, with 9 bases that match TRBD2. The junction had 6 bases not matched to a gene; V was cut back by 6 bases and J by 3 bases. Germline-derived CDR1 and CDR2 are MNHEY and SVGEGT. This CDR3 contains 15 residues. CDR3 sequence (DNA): TGTGCCAGCAGCTCCGGGACTAGCCGCTACAATGAGCAGTTCTTC. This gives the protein CASSSGTSRYNEQFF.

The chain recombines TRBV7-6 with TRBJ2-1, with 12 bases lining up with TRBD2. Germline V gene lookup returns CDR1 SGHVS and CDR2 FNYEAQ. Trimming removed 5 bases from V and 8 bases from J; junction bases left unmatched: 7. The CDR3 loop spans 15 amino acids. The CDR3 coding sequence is TGTGCCAGCAGCGTGACTAGCGGGAGTTCCTATGAGCAGTTCTTC. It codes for CASSVTSGSSYEQFF.

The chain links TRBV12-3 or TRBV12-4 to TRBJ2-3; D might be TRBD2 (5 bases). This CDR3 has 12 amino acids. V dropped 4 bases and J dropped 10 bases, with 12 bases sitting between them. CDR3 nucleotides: TGTGCCAGCAGTTCTGACTCCGGGGCGCAGTATTTT. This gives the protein CASSSDSGAQYF.

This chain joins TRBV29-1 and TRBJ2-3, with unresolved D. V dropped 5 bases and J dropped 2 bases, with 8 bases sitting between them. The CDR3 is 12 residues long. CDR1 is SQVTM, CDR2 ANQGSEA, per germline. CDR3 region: CSVRSNTDTQYF. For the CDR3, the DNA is TGCAGCGTTCGTTCTAACACAGATACGCAGTATTTT.

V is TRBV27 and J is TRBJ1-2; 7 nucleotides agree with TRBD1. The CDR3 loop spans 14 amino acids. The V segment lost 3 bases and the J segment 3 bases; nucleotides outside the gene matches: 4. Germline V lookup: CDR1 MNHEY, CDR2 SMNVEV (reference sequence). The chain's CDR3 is CASSFGTDDYGYTF. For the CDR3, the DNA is TGTGCCAGCAGTTTTGGGACAGACGACTATGGCTACACCTTC.

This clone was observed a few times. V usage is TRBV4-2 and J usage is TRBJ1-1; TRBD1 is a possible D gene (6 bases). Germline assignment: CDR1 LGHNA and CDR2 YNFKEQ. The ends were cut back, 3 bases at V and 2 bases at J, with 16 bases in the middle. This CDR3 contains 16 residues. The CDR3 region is CASSQQRQAGNTEAFF. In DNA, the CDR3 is TGTGCCAGCAGCCAGCAGAGACAGGCCGGTAACACTGAAGCTTTCTTT.

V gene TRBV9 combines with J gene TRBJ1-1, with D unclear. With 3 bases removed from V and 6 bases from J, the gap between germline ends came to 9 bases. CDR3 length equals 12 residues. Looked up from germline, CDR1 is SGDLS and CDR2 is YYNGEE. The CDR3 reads CASSGGVSEAFF. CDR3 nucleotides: TGTGCCAGCAGCGGGGGAGTCTCTGAAGCTTTCTTT. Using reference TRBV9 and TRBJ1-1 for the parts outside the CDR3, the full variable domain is DSGVTQTPKHLITATGQRVTLRCSPRSGDLSVYWYQQSLDQGLQFLIQYYNGEERAKGNILERFSAQQFPDLHSELNLSSLELGDSALYFCASSGGVSEAFFGQGTRLTVV.

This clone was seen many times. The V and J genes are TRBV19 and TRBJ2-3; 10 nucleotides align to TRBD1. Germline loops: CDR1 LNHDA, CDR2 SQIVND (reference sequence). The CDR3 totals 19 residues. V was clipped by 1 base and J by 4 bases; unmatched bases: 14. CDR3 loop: CASSIAATGGTIGPDTQYF. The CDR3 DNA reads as TGTGCCAGTAGTATAGCCGCGACAGGGGGCACCATTGGACCAGATACGCAGTATTTT.

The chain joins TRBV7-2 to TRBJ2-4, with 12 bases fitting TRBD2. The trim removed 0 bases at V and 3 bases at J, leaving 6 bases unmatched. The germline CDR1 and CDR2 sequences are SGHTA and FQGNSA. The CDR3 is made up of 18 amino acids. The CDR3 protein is CASSLAASGGAGKNIQYF. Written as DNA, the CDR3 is TGTGCCAGCAGCTTAGCTGCTAGCGGGGGGGCGGGCAAAAACATTCAGTACTTC.

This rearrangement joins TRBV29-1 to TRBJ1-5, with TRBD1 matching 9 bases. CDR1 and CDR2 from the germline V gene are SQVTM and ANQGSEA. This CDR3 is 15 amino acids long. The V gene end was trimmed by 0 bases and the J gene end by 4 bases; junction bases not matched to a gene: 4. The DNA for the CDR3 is TGCAGCGTTGAAGAAGGGACAGGGCTTAATCAGCCCCAGCATTTT. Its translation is CSVEEGTGLNQPQHF.

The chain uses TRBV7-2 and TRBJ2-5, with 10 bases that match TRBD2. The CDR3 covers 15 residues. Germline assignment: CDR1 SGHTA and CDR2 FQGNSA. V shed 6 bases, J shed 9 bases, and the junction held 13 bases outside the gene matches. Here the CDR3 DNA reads TGTGCCAGCAGGGGTAGCGGGGGGCCGGTGGGGGCCCAGTACTTC. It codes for CASRGSGGPVGAQYF.

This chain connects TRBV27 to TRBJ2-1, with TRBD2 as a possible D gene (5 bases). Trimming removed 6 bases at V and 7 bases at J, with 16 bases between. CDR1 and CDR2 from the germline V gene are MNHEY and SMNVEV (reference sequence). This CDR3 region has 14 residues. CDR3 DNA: TGTGCCAGCAGGGGAGTCGGTTGGGTGAATGAGCAGTTCTTC. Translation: CASRGVGWVNEQFF.

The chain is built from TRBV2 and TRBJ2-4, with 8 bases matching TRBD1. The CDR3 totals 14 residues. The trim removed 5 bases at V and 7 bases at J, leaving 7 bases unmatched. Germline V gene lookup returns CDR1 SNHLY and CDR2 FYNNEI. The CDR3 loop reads CASSFGQGRNIQYF. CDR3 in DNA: TGTGCCAGCAGTTTCGGACAGGGCCGGAACATTCAGTACTTC.

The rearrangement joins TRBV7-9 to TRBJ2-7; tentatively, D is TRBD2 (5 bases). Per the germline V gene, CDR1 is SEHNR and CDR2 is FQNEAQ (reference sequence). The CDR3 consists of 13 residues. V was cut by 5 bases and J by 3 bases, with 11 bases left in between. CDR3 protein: CASSLEENYEQYF. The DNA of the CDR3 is TGTGCCAGCAGCCTGGAGGAAAACTACGAGCAGTACTTC. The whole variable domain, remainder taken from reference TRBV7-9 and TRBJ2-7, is DTGVSQNPRHKITKRGQNVTFRCDPISEHNRLYWYRQTLGQGPEFLTYFQNEAQLEKSRLLSDRFSAERPKGSFSTLEIQRTEQGDSAMYLCASSLEENYEQYFGPGTRLTVT.

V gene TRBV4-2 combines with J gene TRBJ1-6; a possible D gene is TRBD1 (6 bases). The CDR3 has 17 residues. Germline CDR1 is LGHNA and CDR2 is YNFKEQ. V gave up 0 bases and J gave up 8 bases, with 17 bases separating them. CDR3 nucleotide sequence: TGTGCCAGCAGCCAAGAGACAGGCCCAACGTCGGATTCACCCCTCCACTTT. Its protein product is CASSQETGPTSDSPLHF.

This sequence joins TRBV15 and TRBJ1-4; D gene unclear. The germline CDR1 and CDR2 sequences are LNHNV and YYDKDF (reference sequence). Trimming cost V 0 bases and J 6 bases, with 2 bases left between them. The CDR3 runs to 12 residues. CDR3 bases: TGTGCCACCAGCAGAGACTATGAAAAACTGTTTTTT. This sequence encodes CATSRDYEKLFF.

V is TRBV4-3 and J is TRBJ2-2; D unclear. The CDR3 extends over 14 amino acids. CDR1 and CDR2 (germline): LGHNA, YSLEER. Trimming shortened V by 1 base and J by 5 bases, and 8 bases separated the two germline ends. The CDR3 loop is CASSQGRWTGELFF. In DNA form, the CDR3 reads TGCGCCAGCAGCCAAGGCCGGTGGACCGGGGAGCTGTTTTTT.